This T cell receptor (beta chain) is from a study of blood T cell repertoires in COVID-19. V lost 6 bases and J 5 bases, leaving 7 bases between the germline ends. Germline values: CDR1 MDHEN, CDR2 SYDVKM. This CDR3 is 11 amino acids long. The assay was immunoSEQ multiplex PCR, and TCRdb's table has in-frame clones only and misses some. The sample shows roughly 100,000 clones, around 90% of them seen only once. The chain joins TRBV28 to TRBJ1-1, with D maybe TRBD1 (5 bases). This receptor was identified in a man aged 50 or older in a cohort sampled during active COVID-19. The sequencing sample was made of peripheral blood. CDR3 in DNA: TGTGCCAGCAGGGGGCCTACTGAAGCTTTCTTT. Translating it yields CASRGPTEAFF.